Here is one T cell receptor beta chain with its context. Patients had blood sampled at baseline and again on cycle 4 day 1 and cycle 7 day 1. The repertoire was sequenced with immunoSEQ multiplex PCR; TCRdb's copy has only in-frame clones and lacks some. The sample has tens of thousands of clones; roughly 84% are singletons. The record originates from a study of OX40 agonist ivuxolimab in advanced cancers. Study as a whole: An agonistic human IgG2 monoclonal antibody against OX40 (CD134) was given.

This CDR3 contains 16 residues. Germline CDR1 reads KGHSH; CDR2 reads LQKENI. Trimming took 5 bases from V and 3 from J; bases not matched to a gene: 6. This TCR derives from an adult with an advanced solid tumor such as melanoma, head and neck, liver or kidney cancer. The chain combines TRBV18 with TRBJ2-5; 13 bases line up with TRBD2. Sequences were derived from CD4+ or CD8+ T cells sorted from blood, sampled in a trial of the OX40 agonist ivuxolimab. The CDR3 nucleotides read TGTGCCAGCTCAACGACTAGCGGGAGGCTGGAAGAGACCCAGTACTTC. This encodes CASSTTSGRLEETQYF.